The next 22 T cell receptor beta chains were all read from a single sample in a study of blood T cell repertoires in COVID-19. Generated by immunoSEQ multiplex PCR, the TCRdb table keeps only in-frame clones and is missing some. The top ten clones hold approximately 3.3% of a sample with about 170,000 clones, approximately 87% of them seen once. The sample comprised peripheral blood. These receptors were collected from a man aged 18 to 29 with active or convalescent COVID-19.

The gene calls are TRBV5-1 and TRBJ2-2; 9 bases match TRBD2. The V gene's germline CDR1 is SGHRS and CDR2 YFSETQ. The CDR3 is made up of 15 amino acids. V trimming: 2 bases; J trimming: 7 bases; junction bases outside the gene matches: 6. The CDR3 is CASSFSGGSYGELFF. The CDR3 coding sequence is TGCGCCAGCAGCTTTAGCGGGGGTTCCTACGGGGAGCTGTTTTTT.

This rearrangement joins TRBV10-1 to TRBJ2-3; possible D gene TRBD1, 6 bases. The CDR3 sequence is 17 residues long. Germline lookup yields CDR1 WNHNN and CDR2 SYGVQD (reference sequence). The ends were cut back, 3 bases at V and 2 bases at J, with 18 bases in the middle. The CDR3 loop is CASSDLVQGRVTDTQYF. The CDR3 DNA sequence: TGCGCCAGCAGTGATCTTGTACAGGGACGGGTCACAGATACGCAGTATTTT.

This clone was seen a handful of times. The chain links TRBV5-6 to TRBJ1-6; a weak D match, TRBD1 (6 bases). Germline CDR1 and CDR2: SGHDT and YYEEEE. Trimming took 1 base from V and 7 from J, leaving 9 bases between them. This CDR3 has 14 amino acids. CDR3 loop: CASSLFQGNSPLHF. For the CDR3, the DNA is TGTGCCAGCAGCTTGTTTCAGGGGAATTCACCCCTCCACTTT.

This chain connects TRBV15 to TRBJ2-4; possibly TRBD2 for D (6 bases). The CDR3 loop spans 15 amino acids. Per the germline V gene, CDR1 is LNHNV and CDR2 is YYDKDF (reference sequence). V was pared by 1 base and J by 8 bases, with 15 bases between. The CDR3 nucleotides read TGTGCCACCAGCAGAGTTTTCGCTGGGGAGGACATTCAGTACTTC. This codes for CATSRVFAGEDIQYF.

This sequence joins TRBV7-2 and TRBJ2-7; a possible D gene is TRBD1 (6 bases). Trimming left V 5 bases short and J 3 bases short, with 23 bases between. Looked up from germline, CDR1 is SGHTA and CDR2 is FQGNSA. This CDR3 spans 17 amino acids. CDR3 protein: CASSPGADSVGFYEQYF. The DNA of the CDR3 is TGTGCCAGCAGCCCCGGCGCGGACAGCGTGGGATTCTACGAGCAGTACTTC. Using reference TRBV7-2 and TRBJ2-7 for the parts outside the CDR3, the full variable domain is GAGVSQSPSNKVTEKGKDVELRCDPISGHTALYWYRQSLGQGLEFLIYFQGNSAPDKSGLPSDRFSAERTGGSVSTLTIQRTQQEDSAVYLCASSPGADSVGFYEQYFGPGTRLTVT.

The V call is TRBV13, the J call TRBJ1-4; D unresolved. V was clipped by 3 bases and J by 8 bases, with 7 bases between them. Germline V gene data show CDR1 as PRHDT and CDR2 as FYEKMQ (reference sequence). The CDR3 contains 12 residues. CDR3 loop: CASSFSQEKLFF. The CDR3 coding sequence is TGTGCCAGCAGCTTTTCCCAGGAAAAACTGTTTTTT. The full variable domain, rest sourced from reference TRBV13 and TRBJ1-4, is AAGVIQSPRHLIKEKRETATLKCYPIPRHDTVYWYQQGPGQDPQFLISFYEKMQSDKGSIPDRFSAQQFSDYHSELNMSSLELGDSALYFCASSFSQEKLFFGSGTQLSVL.

The CDR3 is CASSRQIVFDGEETQYF. CDR3 sequence (DNA): TGTGCCAGCAGCCGGCAGATTGTTTTTGACGGGGAAGAGACCCAGTACTTC. The V and J genes are TRBV7-2 and TRBJ2-5, with a weak D call TRBD2 (5 bases). Trimming shortened V by 5 bases and J by 3 bases, and 22 bases separated the two germline ends. Germline-derived CDR1 and CDR2 are SGHTA and FQGNSA. The CDR3 runs 17 residues.

The gene calls are TRBV5-1 and TRBJ1-3; 7 bases line up with TRBD1. Germline lookup yields CDR1 SGHRS and CDR2 YFSETQ. CDR3 length equals 15 residues. Trimming at V came to 3 bases and at J to 5 bases, leaving 8 bases not matched to a gene. For the CDR3, the DNA is TGCGCCAGCAGCTGGACAGGCATGGAACGAAACACCATATATTTT. Residues: CASSWTGMERNTIYF.

This chain connects TRBV19 to TRBJ1-2, with 9 nucleotides matching TRBD1. Germline CDR1 is LNHDA and CDR2 is SQIVND (reference sequence). Trimming cost V 1 base and J 7 bases; bases outside gene matches: 1. The CDR3 consists of 13 residues. The CDR3 region is CASSIGDRAGYTF. In nucleotides, the CDR3 is TGTGCCAGTAGTATAGGGGACAGGGCTGGCTACACCTTC.

This chain joins TRBV5-1 and TRBJ1-5; no firm D call. Germline lookup yields CDR1 SGHRS and CDR2 YFSETQ. The CDR3 spans 16 residues. Deletions cut 0 bases from V and 3 bases from J, with 13 bases between. The CDR3 reads CASSLDFTDANQPQHF. The CDR3 bases are TGCGCCAGCAGCTTGGATTTTACAGATGCCAATCAGCCCCAGCATTTT. Supplemented by reference TRBV5-1 and TRBJ1-5, the full variable domain reads KAGVTQTPRYLIKTRGQQVTLSCSPISGHRSVSWYQQTPGQGLQFLFEYFSETQRNKGNFPGRFSGRQFSNSRSEMNVSTLELGDSALYLCASSLDFTDANQPQHFGDGTRLSIL.

The chain employs TRBV15 and TRBJ1-2; D is undetermined. The CDR3 totals 14 residues. The V gene lost 1 base and the J gene lost 4 bases, with 10 bases spanning the gap. Germline CDR1 LNHNV, CDR2 YYDKDF (reference sequence). The DNA for the CDR3 is TGTGCCACCAGCAGAGCCGGTGTGATCTATGGCTACACCTTC. Translated, it gives CATSRAGVIYGYTF.

The V and J genes are TRBV5-6 and TRBJ1-1; 7 nucleotides align to TRBD1. Losses at the gene ends were 1 base for V and 6 bases for J; bases not matched to a gene: 6. There are 14 residues in the CDR3. Germline CDR1 and CDR2: SGHDT and YYEEEE. CDR3 sequence: CASSLYDREAEAFF. The DNA of the CDR3 is TGTGCCAGCAGCTTGTACGACAGGGAGGCTGAAGCTTTCTTT.

The chain is built from TRBV9 and TRBJ1-2; 7 positions match TRBD1. This CDR3 comprises 13 residues. From germline, CDR1 is SGDLS and CDR2 YYNGEE. Trimming cost V 0 bases and J 7 bases; bases outside gene matches: 3. The CDR3 DNA is TGTGCCAGCAGCGTAGAACAGGGGCTTGGCTACACCTTC. Translated: CASSVEQGLGYTF. Together with reference TRBV9 and TRBJ1-2, the CDR3 gives the full variable domain: DSGVTQTPKHLITATGQRVTLRCSPRSGDLSVYWYQQSLDQGLQFLIQYYNGEERAKGNILERFSAQQFPDLHSELNLSSLELGDSALYFCASSVEQGLGYTFGSGTRLTVV.

This rearrangement joins TRBV6-6 to TRBJ2-5; 9 bases are shared with TRBD1. The V gene's germline CDR1 is MNHNY and CDR2 SVGAGI (reference sequence). Trimming at V came to 5 bases and at J to 5 bases, leaving 15 bases not matched to a gene. The CDR3 has 17 residues. In nucleotides, the CDR3 is TGTGCCAGCAGTCGACCCCTCTTACAGGGGGCGTGGGAGACCCAGTACTTC. It codes for CASSRPLLQGAWETQYF.

This chain links TRBV27 with TRBJ1-5, with TRBD1 matching over 8 bases. J lost 0 bases, V lost 8 bases, and 9 bases had no gene match. Germline V gene sequence: CDR1 MNHEY, CDR2 SMNVEV (reference sequence). The CDR3 contains 16 residues. Here the CDR3 reads CASSPSTGDSNQPQHF. CDR3 sequence (DNA): TGTGCCAGCTCCCCCTCGACAGGGGATAGCAATCAGCCCCAGCATTTT.

This chain joins TRBV28 and TRBJ1-2; 9 bases map to TRBD1. The CDR3 contains 13 residues. The germline V gene has CDR1 MDHEN and CDR2 SYDVKM. Unmatched junction bases numbered 5, after V lost 6 bases and J lost 6 bases. The DNA for the CDR3 is TGTGCCAGCAGCGGGACAGGGAATAATGGCTACACCTTC. Its protein is CASSGTGNNGYTF.

The chain carries TRBV4-2 and TRBJ2-7; a possible D gene is TRBD1 (6 bases). Germline CDR1 is LGHNA and CDR2 is YNFKEQ. The CDR3 totals 18 residues. Between the trimmed V and J ends, which lost 3 bases and 0 bases, there was a span of 21 bases. For the CDR3, the DNA is TGTGCCAGCAGCCACCCCAGGGCCGACGGGACAAGCTCCTACGAGCAGTACTTC. Its translation: CASSHPRADGTSSYEQYF.

V and J are TRBV20-1 and TRBJ2-1; TRBD2 aligns across 15 bases. J lost 7 bases, V lost 3 bases, and 13 bases had no gene match. Per the germline V gene, CDR1 is DFQATT and CDR2 is SNEGSKA (reference sequence). The CDR3 consists of 18 residues. In DNA form, the CDR3 reads TGCAGTGCTAGTGACAGGTTCGGACTAGCGGGAGGGCTAAATGAGCAGTTCTTC. It translates to CSASDRFGLAGGLNEQFF.

This clone came up a few times. The rearrangement uses TRBV7-2 and TRBJ2-7, with TRBD2 matching over 7 bases. The CDR3 runs to 13 residues. With 5 bases clipped from V and 6 bases from J, the junction kept 7 bases outside the gene matches. Germline V gene data show CDR1 as SGHTA and CDR2 as FQGNSA. CDR3: CASSGGTKGEQYV. In DNA form, the CDR3 reads TGTGCCAGCAGCGGAGGGACTAAAGGCGAGCAGTACGTC.

The J gene is TRBJ2-2, the V gene TRBV24-1; 7 positions match TRBD1. The CDR3 is 15 amino acids. J gave up 5 bases and V 2 bases, and 4 bases lay outside the gene matches. Germline V gene data show CDR1 as KGHDR and CDR2 as SFDVKD. The CDR3 coding sequence is TGTGCCACCAGTGATTCACAGGGGAGAACCGGGGAGCTGTTTTTT. It translates to CATSDSQGRTGELFF.

J is TRBJ2-7 and V is TRBV6-5, with 7 bases fitting TRBD1. This CDR3 has 15 residues. CDR1 MNHEY and CDR2 SVGAGI come from the germline V gene. V lost 6 bases to trimming and J lost 5 bases; unmatched junction nucleotides: 13. CDR3 bases: TGTGCCAGCAGCGACGTTGGGGGACAGCCCGACGAGCAGTACGTC. This translates into CASSDVGGQPDEQYV.

This clone was seen only once. This sequence joins TRBV3-1 (or the pseudogene TRBV3-2) and TRBJ1-2, with 7 bases lining up with TRBD1. The ends lost 5 bases at V and 5 bases at J; junction bases unmatched: 2. The CDR3 is made up of 12 amino acids. Per germline, CDR1 LGHDT and CDR2 YNNKEL (reference sequence). The DNA for the CDR3 is TGTGCCAGCAGCGCAGGGGGTTATGGCTACACCTTC. Translated: CASSAGGYGYTF.